Following are 28 T cell receptor beta chains from one sample sequenced in a study of control samples from healthy donors and cancer patients. Profiling relied on immunoSEQ multiplex PCR, and the TCRdb table lists in-frame clones only, not all of them. The sample consists of about 130,000 clones, 75% to 95% of them appearing once. Sequenced input: blood. Every receptor here comes from a man in his forties in good health.

The chain has TRBV5-4 and TRBJ2-2, with a possible D match to TRBD2 (5 bases). Germline-derived CDR1 and CDR2 are SGHNT and YYREEE (reference sequence). The CDR3 loop spans 15 amino acids. Trimming cost V 0 bases and J 2 bases, with 8 bases left between them. The CDR3 DNA sequence: TGTGCCAGCAGCTTGGGGAGGCACAACACCGGGGAGCTGTTTTTT. Residues: CASSLGRHNTGELFF.

This clone was seen a single time. The identical CDR3 is also encoded by other nucleotide sequences in the sample. This rearrangement joins TRBV6-5 to TRBJ2-2, with D perhaps TRBD1 (5 bases). This CDR3 region has 14 residues. V lost 2 bases to trimming and J lost 5 bases, with 9 bases between them. Germline CDR1 reads MNHEY; CDR2 reads SVGAGI. CDR3 sequence: CASSYDSGTGELFF. DNA of the CDR3: TGTGCCAGCAGTTACGACAGTGGGACCGGGGAGCTGTTTTTT.

The rearrangement links TRBV12-3 or TRBV12-4 to TRBJ1-2; D uncertain. V was pared by 3 bases and J by 0 bases, with 5 bases between. This CDR3 has 13 amino acids. CDR3 nucleotides: TGTGCCAGCAGTTTCGGCTCTAACTATGGCTACACCTTC. Its translation: CASSFGSNYGYTF.

In this sample, this clone turned up once. This rearrangement joins TRBV27 to TRBJ1-6; D unresolved. Germline loops: CDR1 MNHEY, CDR2 SMNVEV (reference sequence). Trimming took off 5 bases at V and 14 bases at J, with 19 bases between the two ends. The CDR3 spans 14 residues. CDR3 region: CASSVRDTASSLHF. The CDR3 DNA reads as TGTGCCAGCAGTGTACGGGATACAGCCTCTTCCCTCCACTTT.

The J gene is TRBJ2-2, the V gene TRBV12-2. TRBV12-2 is given as a pseudogene. This CDR3 contains 16 residues. In nucleotides, the CDR3 is TGTGCAAGTCGCTTAGCGGCCCACTTGGATACCGGGGAGCTGTTTTTT. This encodes CASRLAAHLDTGELFF.

The chain has TRBV4-2 and TRBJ1-1, with no clear D. CDR1 LGHNA and CDR2 YNFKEQ come from the germline V gene. The CDR3 runs to 12 residues. V lost 4 bases, J lost 4 bases, and 7 bases lay in between. The CDR3 here is CASSLPTTEAFF. CDR3 DNA sequence: TGTGCCAGCAGCCTACCTACCACTGAAGCTTTCTTT.

The chain links TRBV3-1 (or the pseudogene TRBV3-2) to TRBJ2-3; 7 nucleotides align to TRBD1. The CDR3 extends over 15 amino acids. CDR1 and CDR2 (germline): LGHDT, YNNKEL (reference sequence). V lost 4 bases and J lost 0; bases outside the gene matches: 4. CDR3 bases: TGTGCCAGCAGCCCGACAGGGACCAGCACAGATACGCAGTATTTT. Protein product: CASSPTGTSTDTQYF.

The gene calls are TRBV2 and TRBJ2-3; TRBD2 agrees at 8 bases. CDR1 SNHLY and CDR2 FYNNEI come from the germline V gene. This CDR3 has 15 amino acids. V shed 6 bases, J shed 10 bases, and the junction held 15 bases outside the gene matches. The CDR3 here is CASRGSAGGPLAQYF. DNA of the CDR3: TGTGCCAGCAGGGGGAGTGCGGGGGGACCTCTGGCGCAGTATTTT.

The chain is built from TRBV11-2 and TRBJ2-2; tentatively, D is TRBD1 or TRBD2 (5 bases each). This CDR3 is built from 18 residues. Germline V CDR1 and CDR2: SGHAT, FQNNGV. Trimming shortened V by 2 bases and J by 1 base, and 17 bases separated the two germline ends. CDR3 in amino acids: CASSLRPGQGKNTGELFF. Here the CDR3 DNA reads TGTGCCAGCAGCTTAAGGCCGGGGCAGGGAAAGAACACCGGGGAGCTGTTTTTT.

The chain carries TRBV20-1 and TRBJ2-1, with 10 nucleotides matching TRBD2. The CDR3 is made up of 17 amino acids. Germline V gene sequence: CDR1 DFQATT, CDR2 SNEGSKA (reference sequence). J gave up 1 base and V 3 bases, and 9 bases lay outside the gene matches. CDR3 protein: CSASLVAGGFSYNEQFF. DNA of the CDR3: TGCAGTGCTAGTTTGGTAGCGGGGGGATTTTCCTACAATGAGCAGTTCTTC.

The chain recombines TRBV9 with TRBJ1-6; D is unclear. The germline CDR1 and CDR2 sequences are SGDLS and YYNGEE. V gave up 4 bases and J gave up 3 bases, with 11 bases separating them. CDR3 length: 15 amino acids. The DNA of the CDR3 is TGTGCCAGCAGCCCGACGTACAGCTATAATTCACCCCTCCACTTT. Amino acids: CASSPTYSYNSPLHF.

The chain carries TRBV5-1 and TRBJ2-6, with D unclear. The germline gives CDR1 SGHRS, CDR2 YFSETQ. Trimming pared 4 bases from V and 0 bases from J, leaving 8 bases between. This CDR3 comprises 15 residues. The CDR3 region is CASSVQDSGANVLTF. CDR3 DNA: TGCGCCAGCAGCGTGCAGGACTCTGGGGCCAACGTCCTGACTTTC. The full variable domain, in which reference TRBV5-1 and TRBJ2-6 provide the parts outside the CDR3, is KAGVTQTPRYLIKTRGQQVTLSCSPISGHRSVSWYQQTPGQGLQFLFEYFSETQRNKGNFPGRFSGRQFSNSRSEMNVSTLELGDSALYLCASSVQDSGANVLTFGAGSRLTVL.

The V call is TRBV3-1 (or the pseudogene TRBV3-2), the J call TRBJ1-2; D is undetermined. CDR3 length equals 12 residues. Germline CDR1 is LGHDT and CDR2 is YNNKEL (reference sequence). The V end lost 0 bases, the J end lost 10 bases, and 9 bases lay between the germline ends. The CDR3 sequence is CASSQDRVVYTF. As DNA, the CDR3 is TGTGCCAGCAGCCAAGATCGGGTGGTCTACACCTTC.

This rearrangement joins TRBV3-1 (or the pseudogene TRBV3-2) to TRBJ1-1; 11 bases map to TRBD1. The V and J ends lost 3 bases and 0 bases, in that order; junction bases with no gene match: 6. The length of the CDR3 is 17 residues. Per the germline V gene, CDR1 is LGHDT and CDR2 is YNNKEL (reference sequence). CDR3 nucleotides: TGTGCCAGCAGCCACTCCGGGACAGGGGGAGTGAACACTGAAGCTTTCTTT. It specifies CASSHSGTGGVNTEAFF.

The chain carries TRBV5-1 and TRBJ2-3, with D perhaps matching TRBD2 (6 bases). Germline V gene sequence: CDR1 SGHRS, CDR2 YFSETQ. V lost 4 bases and J 0 bases, leaving 12 bases between the germline ends. There are 15 residues in the CDR3. CDR3 in amino acids: CASSLSGSSTDTQYF. The CDR3 DNA reads as TGCGCCAGCAGCCTTAGCGGTTCTAGCACAGATACGCAGTATTTT. Supplemented by reference TRBV5-1 and TRBJ2-3, the full variable domain reads KAGVTQTPRYLIKTRGQQVTLSCSPISGHRSVSWYQQTPGQGLQFLFEYFSETQRNKGNFPGRFSGRQFSNSRSEMNVSTLELGDSALYLCASSLSGSSTDTQYFGPGTRLTVL.

This clone was picked up one time. The chain has TRBV9 and TRBJ1-4; D ambiguous. The V gene lost 0 bases and the J gene lost 5 bases, with 11 bases spanning the gap. CDR1 and CDR2 from the germline V gene are SGDLS and YYNGEE. The CDR3 totals 15 residues. The CDR3 region is CASSVGGSHNEKLFF. CDR3 DNA sequence: TGTGCCAGCAGCGTAGGGGGTTCCCACAATGAAAAACTGTTTTTT.

The J gene is TRBJ1-1, the V gene TRBV10-1; tentative D call: TRBD1 (5 bases). This CDR3 region has 13 residues. Germline V gives CDR1 WNHNN, CDR2 SYGVQD (reference sequence). Trimming took 5 bases from V and 1 from J, leaving 8 bases between them. CDR3 in DNA: TGCGCCAGCAGTTCTCAGGGGAACACTGAAGCTTTCTTT. Translating it yields CASSSQGNTEAFF.

This clone has only a few counts. The chain combines TRBV5-8 with TRBJ2-2; no definite D call. V was trimmed by 5 bases and J by 1 base, leaving 12 bases between them. This CDR3 has 15 amino acids. Germline V CDR1 and CDR2: SGHTS, YDEGEE. The CDR3 protein is CASRMGILNTGELFF. CDR3 nucleotides: TGTGCCAGCAGGATGGGGATCCTGAACACCGGGGAGCTGTTTTTT.

Note on this clone: The same CDR3 arises from other DNA sequences in this sample as well. The chain links TRBV10-3 to TRBJ1-4; 7 bases match TRBD1. The junction had 5 bases not matched to a gene; V was cut back by 10 bases and J by 3 bases. In germline, CDR1 is ENHRY, CDR2 SYGVKD. The CDR3 is 13 amino acids. The CDR3 DNA is TGTGCCACCGGGGGACAGTCTAATGAAAAACTGTTTTTT. This translates into CATGGQSNEKLFF.

The chain is built from TRBV27 and TRBJ1-5; D not certain. There are 15 residues in the CDR3. Between the trimmed V and J ends, which lost 5 bases and 2 bases, there was a span of 13 bases. Germline V gene data show CDR1 as MNHEY and CDR2 as SMNVEV (reference sequence). CDR3 DNA: TGTGCCAGCAGTCCGATGTCCGGAGGCAATCAGCCCCAGCATTTT. Its protein product is CASSPMSGGNQPQHF.

The rearrangement uses TRBV18 and TRBJ2-5; TRBD1 matches at 8 bases. The CDR3 runs 15 residues. Per the germline V gene, CDR1 is KGHSH and CDR2 is LQKENI. J was trimmed by 2 bases and V by 5 bases; bases with no gene match: 7. The CDR3, as DNA: TGTGCCAGCTCAGAGCTTCGGACAGGGCAAGAGACCCAGTACTTC. This codes for CASSELRTGQETQYF.

About this clone itself: Other nucleotide sequences from this sample produce the same CDR3. V and J are TRBV9 and TRBJ1-2, with D perhaps TRBD1 (6 bases). CDR1 and CDR2 from the germline V gene are SGDLS and YYNGEE. CDR3 length: 13 amino acids. Between the trimmed V and J ends, which lost 0 bases and 3 bases, there was a span of 6 bases. The CDR3 DNA sequence: TGTGCCAGCAGCGTAGGGACAGACTATGGCTACACCTTC. This sequence encodes CASSVGTDYGYTF.

V gene TRBV6-5 combines with J gene TRBJ1-5; D is unclear. The CDR3 is made up of 13 amino acids. Germline V gene lookup returns CDR1 MNHEY and CDR2 SVGAGI. V gave up 10 bases and J gave up 3 bases, with 13 bases separating them. In nucleotides, the CDR3 is TGTGCCACGACGATGGACTACAATCAGCCCCAGCATTTT. The encoded protein is CATTMDYNQPQHF.

Here the CDR3 DNA reads TGCAGTGCTAGACCCGATGAAAAACTGTTTTTT. It is translated as CSARPDEKLFF. The chain is built from TRBV20-1 and TRBJ1-4; the D is unclear. The CDR3 is made up of 11 amino acids. Trimming pared 2 bases from V and 6 bases from J, leaving 4 bases between. Germline V gene data show CDR1 as DFQATT and CDR2 as SNEGSKA (reference sequence).

The J gene is TRBJ1-2, the V gene TRBV12-5, with TRBD1 matching over 12 bases. CDR1 is LGHNT, CDR2 FRNRAP, per germline. J was trimmed by 3 bases and V by 0 bases; bases with no gene match: 17. The CDR3 has 21 amino acids. CDR3 sequence: CASGLVPFYRDRGRFDYGYTF. The CDR3 coding sequence is TGTGCTAGTGGTTTGGTTCCTTTCTACCGGGACAGGGGGCGCTTCGACTATGGCTACACCTTC.

V usage is TRBV5-6 and J usage is TRBJ2-7; the D is unclear. Germline CDR1 reads SGHDT; CDR2 reads YYEEEE. Trimming removed 2 bases at V and 2 bases at J, with 8 bases between. The CDR3 covers 13 residues. CDR3 amino acids: CASSLYNTYEQYF. The CDR3 nucleotides are TGTGCCAGCAGCTTATACAATACCTACGAGCAGTACTTC.

The chain combines TRBV28 with TRBJ2-5; the D gene is possibly TRBD1 (6 bases). Germline V gene lookup returns CDR1 MDHEN and CDR2 SYDVKM. CDR3 length equals 15 residues. V was cut by 4 bases and J by 4 bases, with 16 bases left in between. CDR3: CASSSAQGRGETQYF. DNA of the CDR3: TGTGCCAGCAGTTCCGCACAGGGTAGAGGAGAGACCCAGTACTTC.

On this clone itself: One end of the junction fails to match germline, which may point to a read error. The V call is TRBV11-2, the J call TRBJ2-5; 8 bases agree with TRBD1. This CDR3 has 15 residues. Germline CDR1 SGHAT, CDR2 FQNNGV. The CDR3, as DNA: TGTGCCAGCAGCTTATCTCCAGGGGGCCAAGATACCCAGTACTTC. It specifies CASSLSPGGQDTQYF.